The 13 T cell receptor beta chains listed next were all sequenced from one sample in a study of OX40 agonist ivuxolimab in advanced cancers. Repertoires were generated with immunoSEQ multiplex PCR, while TCRdb's copy carries only in-frame clones and drops some. The table includes tens of thousands of clones, 91% detected once. This material consisted of CD4+ or CD8+ T cells sorted from blood, taken in a trial of the OX40 agonist ivuxolimab. These receptors were taken from an adult with an advanced solid tumor such as melanoma, head and neck, liver or kidney cancer.

This chain joins TRBV4-1 and TRBJ2-7; D call uncertain. Germline V gene sequence: CDR1 MGHRA, CDR2 YSYEKL. The CDR3 length is 17 residues. Trimming stripped 3 bases from V and 6 bases from J, with 24 bases between. The chain's CDR3 is CASSHIFGRIPKPEQYF. CDR3 in DNA: TGCGCCAGCAGCCACATTTTCGGCAGGATCCCAAAACCCGAGCAGTACTTC.

The chain employs TRBV5-5 and TRBJ2-7; D not resolved. Looked up from germline, CDR1 is SGHKS and CDR2 is YYEKEE (reference sequence). The V and J ends lost 0 bases and 0 bases respectively, with 10 bases between them. The CDR3 is made up of 15 amino acids. CDR3 nucleotides: TGTGCCAGCAGCTTGGTGTCTTTATACTCCTACGAGCAGTACTTC. Encoded protein: CASSLVSLYSYEQYF.

The CDR3: CASSYADSSTDTQYF. The CDR3 coding sequence is TGTGCCAGCAGCTACGCGGACAGTAGCACAGATACGCAGTATTTT. The chain links TRBV7-3 to TRBJ2-3, with a weak D call TRBD1 (6 bases). Germline V gene sequence: CDR1 SGHTA, CDR2 FQGTGA. V was shortened by 4 bases and J by 0 bases, with 11 bases between the two germline ends. This CDR3 spans 15 amino acids.

The J gene is TRBJ1-5, the V gene TRBV19; D might be TRBD1 (5 bases). CDR1 LNHDA and CDR2 SQIVND come from the germline V gene (reference sequence). The V end lost 7 bases, the J end lost 3 bases, and 25 bases lay between the germline ends. The CDR3 is 18 amino acids. CDR3 bases: TGTGCCAGTACCCCACAATTTCCGGAAGGAGGGACCAATCAGCCCCAGCATTTT. Residues: CASTPQFPEGGTNQPQHF.

V usage is TRBV11-2 and J usage is TRBJ1-1, with D uncertain. Trimming left V 4 bases short and J 10 bases short, with 19 bases between. The CDR3 consists of 14 residues. Germline CDR1 SGHAT, CDR2 FQNNGV. In nucleotides, the CDR3 is TGTGCCAGCAGCTCTTTGGACCCGCGGCGGGGAGCTTTCTTT. It encodes CASSSLDPRRGAFF.

The chain combines TRBV5-1 with TRBJ1-5; D gene unclear. CDR3 length equals 14 residues. In germline, CDR1 is SGHRS, CDR2 YFSETQ. Between the trimmed V and J ends, which lost 1 base and 3 bases, there was a span of 8 bases. This CDR3 is CASSLSGHNQPQHF. DNA for the CDR3: TGCGCCAGCAGCTTGTCGGGCCACAATCAGCCCCAGCATTTT.

The rearrangement uses TRBV19 and TRBJ2-1, with 8 bases aligning to TRBD2. CDR1 is LNHDA, CDR2 SQIVND, per germline (reference sequence). V dropped 3 bases and J dropped 3; count of bases not matched to a gene: 13. This CDR3 has 18 residues. For the CDR3, the DNA is TGTGCCAGTAGTATGTTGCGGGAGGCCCATCCCTTCTACAATGAGCAGTTCTTC. This gives the protein CASSMLREAHPFYNEQFF.

The chain links TRBV14 to TRBJ2-1; D not resolved. CDR3 length: 15 amino acids. The germline gives CDR1 SGHDN, CDR2 FVKESK. Trimming shortened V by 4 bases and J by 0 bases, and 10 bases separated the two germline ends. CDR3 sequence reads: CASSRYDGSYNEQFF. CDR3 in DNA: TGTGCCAGCAGCCGATACGACGGCTCCTACAATGAGCAGTTCTTC.

This clone was recorded once. V is TRBV9 and J is TRBJ2-2; 9 nucleotides match TRBD1. There are 16 residues in the CDR3. The germline gives CDR1 SGDLS, CDR2 YYNGEE. J lost 4 bases, V lost 0 bases, and 4 bases had no gene match. CDR3 amino acids: CASSVVGQGFTGELFF. The CDR3 coding sequence is TGTGCCAGCAGCGTAGTCGGACAGGGGTTCACCGGGGAGCTGTTTTTT.

The rearrangement joins TRBV11-2 to TRBJ1-6; D remains ambiguous. The germline V gene encodes CDR1 SGHAT and CDR2 FQNNGV. The CDR3 contains 14 residues. Trimming took 1 base from V and 10 from J, leaving 11 bases between them. The CDR3, as DNA: TGTGCCAGCAGCTTAGCGGTACCCAGATCACCCCTCCACTTT. The encoded protein is CASSLAVPRSPLHF.

The rearrangement joins TRBV11-1 to TRBJ2-6; D is uncertain. Germline CDR1 is SGHAT and CDR2 is FQDESV (reference sequence). V shed 0 bases and J shed 2 bases, with 5 bases lying between them. The CDR3 is 15 residues long. The CDR3, as DNA: TGTGCCAGCAGCTTAGCAGGGACTGGGGCCAACGTCCTGACTTTC. This codes for CASSLAGTGANVLTF.

The chain recombines TRBV13 with TRBJ2-3; TRBD2 matches at 9 bases. The germline V gene has CDR1 PRHDT and CDR2 FYEKMQ (reference sequence). The CDR3 loop spans 16 amino acids. Trimming cost V 5 bases and J 5 bases; bases outside gene matches: 11. CDR3 in DNA: TGTGCCAGCAGCCGGCTTCCGGGACTAGCCCGAGATACGCAGTATTTT. Its protein product is CASSRLPGLARDTQYF.

The V gene is TRBV30, the J gene TRBJ1-5, with D perhaps TRBD1 (5 bases). V gave up 3 bases and J gave up 0 bases, with 9 bases separating them. CDR3 length equals 14 residues. Germline V gene data show CDR1 as GTSNPN and CDR2 as SVGIG (reference sequence). The CDR3: CAWSPGLSNQPQHF. CDR3 coding DNA: TGTGCCTGGAGCCCGGGACTTAGCAATCAGCCCCAGCATTTT.